This T cell receptor beta chain appears in the sequencing data of a study of blood T cell repertoires in COVID-19. Across the whole study: The origin of the acute and convalescent COVID-19 samples was the United States, Italy and Spain. Nucleic acid was either cDNA or gDNA, and it came from T cells, B-cell-depleted T cells, or PBMCs.

Per the authors' pipeline: Using reference gene primer amplification, nucleated cell counts were estimated. Libraries were prepared by immunoSEQ multiplex PCR; TCRdb keeps only in-frame clonotypes and omits some of them. That table furnishes V, J and clone size, whereas the DNA furnished D and trimming. The sample includes roughly 10,000 clones, roughly 87% seen only once; the top ten take around 24%. The clonotype originates from a man aged 30 to 39 with active or convalescent COVID-19. Input material: peripheral blood.

CDR3 amino acids: CASSFTSGEPSYEQYF. The CDR3 bases are TGCGCCAGCAGCTTTACTAGCGGGGAGCCCTCCTACGAGCAGTACTTC. This rearrangement joins TRBV5-1 to TRBJ2-7, with 10 bases identical to TRBD2. The junction had 5 bases not matched to a gene; V was cut back by 2 bases and J by 0 bases. The CDR3 covers 16 residues. Per germline, CDR1 SGHRS and CDR2 YFSETQ.